Listed here are 18 T cell receptor beta chains from one sample, sequenced in a study of T-cell memory formation after mild COVID-19. MiXCR was run by TCRdb on the 5' RACE reads, yielding one entry per CDR3 protein. The profile shows fewer than 650,000 distinct CDR3 sequences, 17% of them singletons. The sample consisted of PBMCs or a T cell subset sorted from them (not recorded which). These TCRs come from an adult woman who had mild COVID-19 (a few samples of this study predate the infection). Cell type and time point are not known.

The V and J genes are TRBV12-3 or TRBV12-4 and TRBJ2-7, with TRBD2 as a possible D gene (5 bases). CDR3 length equals 15 residues. V was trimmed by 5 bases and J by 2 bases, leaving 16 bases between them. The CDR3 DNA sequence: TGTGCCAGCAGTACCGGACTCATCCTCACCTACGAGCAGTACTTC. Translating gives CASSTGLILTYEQYF.

This clonotype was counted between two and nine times. V usage is TRBV6-5 and J usage is TRBJ2-5; 8 bases agree with TRBD2. V lost 3 bases to trimming and J lost 5 bases; unmatched junction nucleotides: 5. This CDR3 is 14 amino acids long. Germline CDR1 reads MNHEY; CDR2 reads SVGAGI. CDR3 loop: CASSYSGGLETQYF. The CDR3 region has the DNA TGTGCCAGCAGTTATTCGGGGGGGCTGGAGACCCAGTACTTC.

This clonotype has a count of ten or more. The rearrangement joins TRBV18 to TRBJ2-5; 8 bases match TRBD1. Germline CDR1 KGHSH, CDR2 LQKENI. The CDR3 is made up of 15 amino acids. V gave up 0 bases and J gave up 5 bases; unmatched junction bases: 5. CDR3 in DNA: TGTGCCAGCTCACCACCGGGACAGGTGGGGGAGACCCAGTACTTC. As protein: CASSPPGQVGETQYF.

The table lists this clonotype with a few counts. This chain links TRBV9 with TRBJ1-1; perhaps TRBD1 as D (5 bases). CDR1 SGDLS and CDR2 YYNGEE come from the germline V gene. The V and J ends lost 4 bases and 5 bases respectively, with 18 bases between them. This CDR3 is built from 15 residues. The DNA for the CDR3 is TGTGCCAGCAGCTCGGGGCTAGTTGGGGGGACTGAAGCTTTCTTT. The encoded protein is CASSSGLVGGTEAFF.

This clonotype has only a few counts. The chain employs TRBV30 and TRBJ1-1, with TRBD1 identical over 7 bases. Germline-derived CDR1 and CDR2 are GTSNPN and SVGIG (reference sequence). V shed 1 base, J shed 5 bases, and the junction held 4 bases outside the gene matches. The CDR3 runs to 13 residues. The CDR3 DNA is TGTGCCTGGAGTGCGGCAGGGGGAACTGAAGCTTTCTTT. It is translated as CAWSAAGGTEAFF.

This chain links TRBV7-9 with TRBJ1-1; D ambiguous. Trimming took off 2 bases at V and 7 bases at J, with 8 bases between the two ends. CDR1 and CDR2 from the germline V gene are SEHNR and FQNEAQ (reference sequence). CDR3 length: 12 residues. This chain's CDR3 is CASSLSGIEAFF. The CDR3 DNA sequence: TGTGCCAGCAGCTTATCGGGTATTGAAGCTTTCTTT.

The chain has TRBV7-8 and TRBJ2-1, with 9 bases aligning to TRBD2. Germline CDR1 reads SGHVS; CDR2 reads FQNEAQ. V shed 1 base and J 4 bases; nucleotides not matched to a gene: 5. The CDR3 covers 16 residues. The CDR3 nucleotides are TGTGCCAGCAGCTTAGTGAGCGGGAGGTTTTACAATGAGCAGTTCTTC. This sequence encodes CASSLVSGRFYNEQFF.

In its sample, this clonotype was seen a few times. The J gene is TRBJ2-3, the V gene TRBV6-5, with 9 bases identical to TRBD2. Germline values: CDR1 MNHEY, CDR2 SVGAGI. V lost 5 bases and J lost 4; bases outside the gene matches: 7. This CDR3 has 15 amino acids. In DNA, the CDR3 is TGTGCCAGCAGTACCGGGACTAGCTTGGCAGATACGCAGTATTTT. Translated, it gives CASSTGTSLADTQYF.

CDR3 bases: TGTGCCAGCAGTGAAGGGGGGGGGATCCCTTCCTACGAGCAGTACTTC. Its translation is CASSEGGGIPSYEQYF. The genes are TRBV2 and TRBJ2-7; 7 bases are a match to TRBD2. Germline V gene data show CDR1 as SNHLY and CDR2 as FYNNEI. CDR3 size: 16 residues. V shed 1 base and J 1 base; nucleotides not matched to a gene: 7.

In its sample, this clonotype was seen a few times. The rearrangement links TRBV11-3 to TRBJ2-1; TRBD2 matches 10 bases. Per germline, CDR1 SGHNT and CDR2 YENEEA. There are 21 residues in the CDR3. V was clipped by 1 base and J by 0 bases; unmatched bases: 15. CDR3 coding DNA: TGTGCCAGCAGCTTAGCATTCGCGGCTAGCGGGAGATCGGGCTCCTACAATGAGCAGTTCTTC. Its translation: CASSLAFAASGRSGSYNEQFF.

The chain is built from TRBV5-1 and TRBJ1-1, with TRBD1 identical over 8 bases. Germline CDR1 SGHRS, CDR2 YFSETQ. CDR3 length equals 14 residues. The ends lost 5 bases at V and 4 bases at J; junction bases unmatched: 7. The DNA for the CDR3 is TGCGCCAGCAGACTCCAAGACAGGGGCACTGAAGCTTTCTTT. This encodes CASRLQDRGTEAFF.

This clonotype occurred a few times. This chain connects TRBV2 to TRBJ2-1; D ambiguous. The V and J ends lost 7 bases and 0 bases respectively, with 10 bases between them. CDR1 and CDR2 (germline): SNHLY, FYNNEI. CDR3 length: 14 residues. In nucleotides, the CDR3 is TGTGCCAGCAAGGACGGGCTCTCCTACAATGAGCAGTTCTTC. Translated: CASKDGLSYNEQFF.

The genes are TRBV2 and TRBJ2-2, with D possibly TRBD1 on 6 matching bases. Per germline, CDR1 SNHLY and CDR2 FYNNEI. The CDR3 has 13 amino acids. The V end lost 6 bases, the J end lost 6 bases, and 11 bases lay between the germline ends. The CDR3 loop reads CASRPRTAGELFF. CDR3 nucleotides: TGTGCCAGCAGGCCGCGGACAGCCGGGGAGCTGTTTTTT.

This chain uses TRBV24-1 with TRBJ2-2, with TRBD2 matching over 9 bases. The CDR3 extends over 18 amino acids. V trimming: 5 bases; J trimming: 8 bases; junction bases outside the gene matches: 17. From germline, CDR1 is KGHDR and CDR2 SFDVKD. CDR3 sequence: CATSALAGSGRSSGELFF. The CDR3 DNA is TGTGCCACCAGTGCCCTAGCGGGAAGCGGGAGGAGTTCTGGGGAGCTGTTTTTT.

There are a few counts of this clonotype. This CDR3 is CASILLRRGVSTDTQYF. The CDR3, as DNA: TGTGCCAGCATCCTACTTCGTCGCGGGGTTAGCACAGATACGCAGTATTTT. The J gene is TRBJ2-3, the V gene TRBV7-8; weak D call: TRBD2 (6 bases). V was trimmed by 7 bases and J by 0 bases, leaving 20 bases between them. The CDR3 is 17 amino acids. Germline CDR1 SGHVS, CDR2 FQNEAQ.

The gene calls are TRBV7-3 and TRBJ2-1; possibly TRBD2 for D (6 bases). Trimming took off 3 bases at V and 0 bases at J, with 9 bases between the two ends. Looked up from germline, CDR1 is SGHTA and CDR2 is FQGTGA. The CDR3 has 15 amino acids. The CDR3 region has the DNA TGTGCCAGCAGCTTTAGCGGTAACTCCTACAATGAGCAGTTCTTC. Translation gives CASSFSGNSYNEQFF.

The genes are TRBV20-1 and TRBJ1-4; 7 bases agree with TRBD1. Germline CDR1 DFQATT, CDR2 SNEGSKA (reference sequence). There are 13 residues in the CDR3. V lost 6 bases, J lost 10 bases, and 11 bases stayed unmatched. CDR3 bases: TGCAGTGCCAACAGGGGAAGTCCAAGAAAACTGTTTTTT. Its protein product is CSANRGSPRKLFF.

V is TRBV30 and J is TRBJ2-7; 7 bases are a match to TRBD1. There are 13 residues in the CDR3. Germline lookup yields CDR1 GTSNPN and CDR2 SVGIG (reference sequence). V trimming: 3 bases; J trimming: 6 bases; junction bases outside the gene matches: 8. This chain's CDR3 is CAWRGLRGLEQYF. As DNA, the CDR3 is TGTGCCTGGAGGGGGTTAAGGGGGCTCGAGCAGTACTTC.